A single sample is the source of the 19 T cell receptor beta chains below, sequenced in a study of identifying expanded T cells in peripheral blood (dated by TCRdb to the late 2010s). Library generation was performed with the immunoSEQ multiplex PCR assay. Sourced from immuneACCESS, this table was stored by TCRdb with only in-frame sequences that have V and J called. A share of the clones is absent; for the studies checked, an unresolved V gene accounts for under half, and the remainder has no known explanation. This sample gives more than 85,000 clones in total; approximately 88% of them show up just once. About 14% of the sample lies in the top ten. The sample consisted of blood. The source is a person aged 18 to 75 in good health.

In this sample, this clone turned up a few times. CDR3 residues: CASSYGGGLYEQYF. The CDR3 nucleotides read TGTGCCAGCAGTTACGGCGGGGGCCTCTACGAGCAGTACTTC. This sequence joins TRBV6-5 and TRBJ2-7; TRBD2 is a possible D gene (7 bases). The CDR3 spans 14 residues. The V gene lost 2 bases and the J gene lost 3 bases, with 11 bases spanning the gap. Germline-derived CDR1 and CDR2 are MNHEY and SVGAGI.

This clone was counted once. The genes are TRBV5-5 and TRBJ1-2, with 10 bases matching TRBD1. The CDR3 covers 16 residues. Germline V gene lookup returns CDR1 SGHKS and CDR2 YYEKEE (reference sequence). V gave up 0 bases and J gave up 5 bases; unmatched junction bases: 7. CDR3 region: CASSLVPGQGSYGYTF. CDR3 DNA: TGTGCCAGCAGCTTGGTCCCGGGACAGGGGAGTTATGGCTACACCTTC. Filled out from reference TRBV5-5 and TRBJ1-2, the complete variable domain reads DAGVTQSPTHLIKTRGQQVTLRCSPISGHKSVSWYQQVLGQGPQFIFQYYEKEERGRGNFPDRFSARQFPNYSSELNVNALLLGDSALYLCASSLVPGQGSYGYTFGSGTRLTVV.

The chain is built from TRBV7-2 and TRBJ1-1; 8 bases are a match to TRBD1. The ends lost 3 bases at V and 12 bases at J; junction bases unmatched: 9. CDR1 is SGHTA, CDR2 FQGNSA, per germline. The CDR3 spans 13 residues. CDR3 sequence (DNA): TGTGCCAGCAGCTTCGGCGACAGGGGAGAAACTTTCTTT. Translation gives CASSFGDRGETFF.

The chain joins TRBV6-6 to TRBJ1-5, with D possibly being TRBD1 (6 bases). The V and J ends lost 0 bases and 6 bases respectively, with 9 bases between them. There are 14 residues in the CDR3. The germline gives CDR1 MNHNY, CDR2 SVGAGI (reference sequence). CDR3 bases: TGTGCCAGCAGTTACTCCGGGGGGCGTCAGCCCCAGCATTTT. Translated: CASSYSGGRQPQHF.

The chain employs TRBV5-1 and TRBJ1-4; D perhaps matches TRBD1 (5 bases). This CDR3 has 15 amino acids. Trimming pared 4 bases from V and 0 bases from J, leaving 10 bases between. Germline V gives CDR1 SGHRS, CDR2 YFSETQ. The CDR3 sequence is CASSPRGATNEKLFF. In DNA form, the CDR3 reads TGCGCCAGCAGCCCTAGGGGTGCAACTAATGAAAAACTGTTTTTT.

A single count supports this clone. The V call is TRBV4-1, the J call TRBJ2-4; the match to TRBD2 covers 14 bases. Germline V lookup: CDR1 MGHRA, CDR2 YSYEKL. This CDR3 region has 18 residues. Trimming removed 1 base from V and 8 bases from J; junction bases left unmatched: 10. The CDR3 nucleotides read TGCGCCAGCAGCCAAGGAGAATCGACTAGCGGGGGGGCCTACATTCAGTACTTC. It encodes CASSQGESTSGGAYIQYF.

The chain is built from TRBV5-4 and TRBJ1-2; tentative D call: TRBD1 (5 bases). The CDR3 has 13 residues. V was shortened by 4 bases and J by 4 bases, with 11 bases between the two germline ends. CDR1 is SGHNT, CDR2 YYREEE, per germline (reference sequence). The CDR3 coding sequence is TGTGCCAGCAGCGACGACAGACTCTATGGCTACACCTTC. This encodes CASSDDRLYGYTF.

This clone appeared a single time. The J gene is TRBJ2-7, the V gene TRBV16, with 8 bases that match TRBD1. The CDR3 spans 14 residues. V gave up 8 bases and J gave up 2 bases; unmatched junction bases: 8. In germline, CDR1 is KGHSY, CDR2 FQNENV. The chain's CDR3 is CASFGGQAAYEQYF. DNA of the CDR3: TGTGCCAGCTTCGGGGGACAGGCGGCCTACGAGCAGTACTTC.

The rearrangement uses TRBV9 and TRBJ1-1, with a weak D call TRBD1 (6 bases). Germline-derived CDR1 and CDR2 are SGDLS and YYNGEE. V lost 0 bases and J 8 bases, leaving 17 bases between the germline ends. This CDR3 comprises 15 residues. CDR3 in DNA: TGTGCCAGCAGCGTAGAGGGGGGAGCAGGGCTGGAAGCTTTCTTT. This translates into CASSVEGGAGLEAFF.

CDR3 sequence reads: CASSAQSNTEAFF. In nucleotides, the CDR3 is TGTGCCAGCAGTGCACAGTCGAACACTGAAGCTTTCTTT. The rearrangement uses TRBV6-1 and TRBJ1-1; unclear D gene. The V gene lost 4 bases and the J gene lost 1 base, with 7 bases spanning the gap. Germline CDR1 and CDR2: MNHNS and SASEGT. The length of the CDR3 is 13 residues.

The CDR3 region is CASSLWEFSEEKLFF. DNA for the CDR3: TGCGCCAGCAGCTTGTGGGAGTTTTCTGAAGAAAAACTGTTTTTT. The chain joins TRBV5-1 to TRBJ1-4; D is unclear. The CDR3 runs to 15 residues. Germline V CDR1 and CDR2: SGHRS, YFSETQ. V was trimmed by 1 base and J by 8 bases, leaving 15 bases between them.

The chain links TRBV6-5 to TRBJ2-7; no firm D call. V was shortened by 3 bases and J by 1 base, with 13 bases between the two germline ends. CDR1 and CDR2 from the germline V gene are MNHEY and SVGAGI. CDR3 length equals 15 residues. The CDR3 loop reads CASSYSDSRSYEQYF. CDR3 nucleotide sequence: TGTGCCAGCAGTTATTCTGACTCCCGGTCCTACGAGCAGTACTTC.

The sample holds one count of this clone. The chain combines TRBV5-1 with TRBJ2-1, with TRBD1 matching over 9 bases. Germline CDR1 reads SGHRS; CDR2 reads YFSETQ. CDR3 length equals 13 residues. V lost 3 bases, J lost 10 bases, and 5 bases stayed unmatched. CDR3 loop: CASSSDRGFEQFF. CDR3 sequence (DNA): TGCGCCAGCAGCTCGGACAGGGGTTTCGAGCAGTTCTTC.

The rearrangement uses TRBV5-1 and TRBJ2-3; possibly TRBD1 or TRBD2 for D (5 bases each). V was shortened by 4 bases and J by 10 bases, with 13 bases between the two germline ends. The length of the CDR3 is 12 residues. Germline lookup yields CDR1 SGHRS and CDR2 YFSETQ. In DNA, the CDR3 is TGCGCCAGCAGCCGGGACGGCAATTCGCAGTATTTT. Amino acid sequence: CASSRDGNSQYF.

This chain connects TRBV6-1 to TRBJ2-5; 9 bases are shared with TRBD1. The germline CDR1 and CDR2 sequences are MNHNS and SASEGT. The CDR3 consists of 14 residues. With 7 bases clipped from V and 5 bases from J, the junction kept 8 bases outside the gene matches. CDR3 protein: CASNYWGQGETQYF. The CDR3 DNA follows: TGTGCCAGCAACTATTGGGGACAGGGCGAGACCCAGTACTTC.

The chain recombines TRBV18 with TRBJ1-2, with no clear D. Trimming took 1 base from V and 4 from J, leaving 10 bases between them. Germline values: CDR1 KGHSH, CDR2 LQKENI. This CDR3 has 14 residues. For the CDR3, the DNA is TGTGCCAGCTCACCACAAGGTTCCCTCTATGGCTACACCTTC. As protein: CASSPQGSLYGYTF.

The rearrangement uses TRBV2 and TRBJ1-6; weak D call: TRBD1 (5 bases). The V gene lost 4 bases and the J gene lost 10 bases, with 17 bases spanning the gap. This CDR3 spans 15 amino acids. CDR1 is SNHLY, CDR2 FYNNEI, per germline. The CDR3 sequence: CASSVPPAGRSPLHF. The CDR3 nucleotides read TGTGCCAGCAGTGTTCCTCCGGCAGGGAGGTCACCCCTCCACTTT.

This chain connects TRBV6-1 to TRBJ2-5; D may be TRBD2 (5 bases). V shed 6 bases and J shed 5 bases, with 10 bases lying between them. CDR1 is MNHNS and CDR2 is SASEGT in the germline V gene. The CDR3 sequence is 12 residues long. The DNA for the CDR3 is TGTGCCAGCAGCCTAGCCCGGGAGACCCAGTACTTC. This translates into CASSLARETQYF.

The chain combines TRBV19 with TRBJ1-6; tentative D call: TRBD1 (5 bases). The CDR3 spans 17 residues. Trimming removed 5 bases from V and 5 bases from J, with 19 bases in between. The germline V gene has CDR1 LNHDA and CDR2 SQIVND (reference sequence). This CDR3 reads CASSSAAMTGDNSPLHF. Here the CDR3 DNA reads TGTGCCAGTAGTTCCGCCGCTATGACGGGGGATAATTCACCCCTCCACTTT.